This TCR beta chain was captured by sequencing in a study of shared T cell receptors in the human thymus. The V gene's germline CDR1 is SGHDT and CDR2 YYEEEE. Trimming left V 0 bases short and J 8 bases short, with 9 bases between. The length of the CDR3 is 13 residues. The method was immunoSEQ multiplex PCR; TCRdb's version includes in-frame clones alone and lacks a portion of them. The sample lists hundreds of thousands of clones, more than 75% seen once, with roughly 0.0089% in the top ten. These data were likewise used in another study, on human thymus T cells.

The sample comprised thymocytes. The sequence came from a boy younger than two with a congenital heart defect. The rearrangement uses TRBV5-6 and TRBJ1-3; no definite D call. CDR3 sequence reads: CASSLGGGHTIYF. In DNA, the CDR3 is TGTGCCAGCAGCTTGGGTGGTGGCCACACCATATATTTT.